This TCR beta chain was recorded in a study of tumor-infiltrating T cells and Merkel cell polyomavirus (TCRdb year 2017). In terms of the full investigation: In Merkel cell carcinoma patients, the study examined CD8+ T cells specific for the Merkel cell polyomavirus KLL epitope. Varying disease stages were represented at patient presentation, and patients were followed for a median of 2.7 years (range about 1.1 to 6.0 years). Varied, non-standardized therapies, including chemotherapy, radiation and immunotherapies, were received by the patients. TRB sequencing covered KLL-tetramer-sorted cells from blood or tumor-infiltrating lymphocytes in some 15 samples, plus 12 matched whole-tumor samples. Most of the whole-tumor samples were approximately 25-micron curls sectioned from formalin-fixed, paraffin-embedded tissue blocks. Of all the tumor samples in the study, one was a frozen nodal tumor digest and another was a flash-frozen core biopsy of a metastasis. Broad study findings and their caveats: KLL-specific TRB repertoires were diverse and mostly private, with just one public clonotype, shared by two patients, among several hundred unique sequences. Significantly improved MCC-specific survival was associated with a higher fraction of KLL-specific T cells within tumors (roughly 1.9-18% versus roughly 0-0.14%). The study examined just one viral epitope, so T cells targeting other Merkel cell polyomavirus epitopes were not captured. A significant MCC-specific survival advantage (P = 0.0051) was associated with a greater number of unique KLL-specific clonotypes in tumors (about 5-120 vs 0-3). The small sample size of the study (n of about 12 patients) is a limitation.

A word on this clone: The antigen it recognizes is unknown. Base qualities were left out, and no much larger clone turns up one base away.

All patients' tumors stained robustly positive for Merkel cell polyomavirus Large T antigen by immunohistochemistry. The study included about a dozen Merkel cell carcinoma patients whose blood and/or cultured TIL contained robust KLL-tetramer+ populations exceeding 0.04% of CD8+ T cells. All patients were identified as Caucasian, and a median age of approximately 60 years (range about 50 to 85 years) was recorded. Lymph node tumors were analyzed for patients with unknown primaries who presented with nodal disease, or when insufficient primary tissue was available. Library preparation employed the immunoSEQ multiplex PCR assay. Adaptive Biotechnologies (Seattle, WA) carried out genomic DNA extraction, TRB sequencing and normalization. In the authors' own workflow: Clonality was calculated as one minus the Shannon entropy of productive TRB sequences, normalized by log2 of unique productive sequences. To identify KLL-specific clonotypes in tumors, TCRbeta CDR3 amino acid sequences were matched against the sequences from the tetramer-sorted sample of each patient. TCRdb holds this immuneACCESS table with in-frame rearrangements only. Some clones are missing; in checked studies, unresolved V genes explain under half, and the rest has no known cause. Clone size and the V and J calls come from that table; the DNA yielded D and trimming. This sample has over 20,000 clones in its table, and around 90% of those were observed once. The top ten clones comprise less than 3% of the sample.

The CDR1 and CDR2 encoded by the germline V gene are MDHEN and SYDVKM. Its CDR3 holds 14 amino acids, cysteine through phenylalanine. Kept here is only the CDR3 DNA, which spans 42 bases and is read in frame from base 1. V trim: 7 bases; J trim: 6 bases; unmatched bases: 6. Sequenced sample: lymph node tissue. The V and J genes are TRBV28 and TRBJ1-6, and 7 bases in between align with TRBD1. This clonotype originated in a man aged 50 to 60 with Merkel cell carcinoma. The DNA reads TGTGCCAGCACCCCAGCAGGGGGTAATTCACCCCTCCACTTT. Its coded protein is CASTPAGGNSPLHF.